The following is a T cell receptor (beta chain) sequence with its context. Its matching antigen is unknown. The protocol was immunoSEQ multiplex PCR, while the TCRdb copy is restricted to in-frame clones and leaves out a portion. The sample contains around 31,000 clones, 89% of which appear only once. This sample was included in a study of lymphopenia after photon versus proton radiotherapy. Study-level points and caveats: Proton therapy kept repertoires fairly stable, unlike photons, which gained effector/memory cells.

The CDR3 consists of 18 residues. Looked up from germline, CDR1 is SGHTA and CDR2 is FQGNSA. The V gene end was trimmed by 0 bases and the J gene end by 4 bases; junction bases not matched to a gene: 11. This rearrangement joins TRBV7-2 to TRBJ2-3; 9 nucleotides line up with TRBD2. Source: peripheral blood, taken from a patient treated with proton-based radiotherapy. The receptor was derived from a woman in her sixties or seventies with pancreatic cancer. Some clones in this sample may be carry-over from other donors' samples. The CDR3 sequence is CASSLAGVRGRAPDTQYF. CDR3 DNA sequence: TGTGCCAGCAGCTTAGCGGGGGTTCGCGGGAGGGCCCCAGATACGCAGTATTTT. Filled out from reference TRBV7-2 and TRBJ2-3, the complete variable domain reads GAGVSQSPSNKVTEKGKDVELRCDPISGHTALYWYRQSLGQGLEFLIYFQGNSAPDKSGLPSDRFSAERTGGSVSTLTIQRTQQEDSAVYLCASSLAGVRGRAPDTQYFGPGTRLTVL.